Listed here are 32 T cell receptor beta chains from one sample, sequenced in a study of shared clonotypes between healthy human individuals. As defined, naive CD8 cells were CD45RO-negative and positively selected for CCR7, with terminally differentiated effector memory CD45RA+ cells excluded. Sequenced by immunoSEQ multiplex PCR; TCRdb stores in-frame clones only, minus some. The table has around 2,000,000 clones, about 95% seen once. Sequencing input: naive CD8+ T cells sorted from blood. The receptors originated from a young man in good health.

The rearrangement links TRBV5-6 to TRBJ1-1, with a weak D call TRBD1 (6 bases). Trimming removed 4 bases at V and 6 bases at J, with 13 bases between. The CDR3 covers 13 residues. CDR1 SGHDT and CDR2 YYEEEE come from the germline V gene. As DNA, the CDR3 is TGTGCCAGCAGCATCGGACAGAGCCCTGAAGCTTTCTTT. Translating gives CASSIGQSPEAFF.

CDR3 in DNA: TGTGCCAGCAGTGAGGACCCCAGAGCGGGAGCGGGGTACGAGCAGTACTTC. Translating gives CASSEDPRAGAGYEQYF. The V and J genes are TRBV6-1 and TRBJ2-7, with 8 bases that match TRBD2. V was clipped by 3 bases and J by 4 bases; unmatched bases: 14. CDR3 size: 17 residues. Germline CDR1 reads MNHNS; CDR2 reads SASEGT.

The rearrangement links TRBV10-3 to TRBJ2-2, with D unresolved. V was clipped by 6 bases and J by 3 bases, with 8 bases between them. The length of the CDR3 is 13 residues. Germline-derived CDR1 and CDR2 are ENHRY and SYGVKD. The CDR3 here is CAISDGYTGELFF. The CDR3 DNA follows: TGTGCCATCAGCGACGGCTACACCGGGGAGCTGTTTTTT.

The chain has TRBV19 and TRBJ1-1; D call uncertain. V was clipped by 5 bases and J by 8 bases, with 15 bases between them. The CDR3 runs to 13 residues. Germline CDR1 and CDR2: LNHDA and SQIVND (reference sequence). The CDR3 loop is CASSLRTTEEAFF. The CDR3 coding sequence is TGTGCCAGTAGTTTAAGGACGACTGAGGAAGCTTTCTTT.

CDR3 DNA: TGTGCCAGCGGGTGGCAGCGGGACTACGAGCAGTACTTC. It translates to CASGWQRDYEQYF. The chain employs TRBV27 and TRBJ2-7; TRBD2 agrees at 7 bases. The V segment lost 8 bases and the J segment 3 bases; nucleotides outside the gene matches: 7. The CDR3 runs 13 residues. Germline CDR1 is MNHEY and CDR2 is SMNVEV (reference sequence).

This chain joins TRBV11-3 and TRBJ2-2, with 14 bases that match TRBD2. The germline CDR1 and CDR2 sequences are SGHNT and YENEEA. V trimming: 4 bases; J trimming: 3 bases; junction bases outside the gene matches: 4. The CDR3 is made up of 17 amino acids. The chain's CDR3 is CASSSPTSGRDTGELFF. In nucleotides, the CDR3 is TGTGCCAGCAGCTCCCCGACTAGCGGGAGGGACACCGGGGAGCTGTTTTTT.

The V call is TRBV5-6, the J call TRBJ1-3; no definite D call. This CDR3 contains 14 residues. The germline gives CDR1 SGHDT, CDR2 YYEEEE. Trimming stripped 2 bases from V and 0 bases from J, with 6 bases between. CDR3 protein: CASSFQDSGNTIYF. The CDR3 bases are TGTGCCAGCAGCTTTCAAGACTCTGGAAACACCATATATTTT.

This chain uses TRBV7-6 with TRBJ2-5; 13 bases align to TRBD2. Germline values: CDR1 SGHVS, CDR2 FNYEAQ. With V trimmed by 7 bases and J by 2 bases, 4 bases remained unmatched. The CDR3 length is 15 residues. The CDR3 nucleotides are TGTGCCAGCAACGGACTAGCGGGAGTTCAAGAGACCCAGTACTTC. It is translated as CASNGLAGVQETQYF. The variable domain in full, with the rest retrieved from reference TRBV7-6 and TRBJ2-5, is GAGVSQSPRYKVTKRGQDVALRCDPISGHVSLYWYRQALGQGPEFLTYFNYEAQQDKSGLPNDRFSAERPEGSISTLTIQRTEQRDSAMYRCASNGLAGVQETQYFGPGTRLLVL.

The chain links TRBV19 to TRBJ1-5, with D unresolved. Trimming shortened V by 7 bases and J by 1 base, and 20 bases separated the two germline ends. CDR1 LNHDA and CDR2 SQIVND come from the germline V gene (reference sequence). The CDR3 has 17 residues. The DNA of the CDR3 is TGTGCCAGTACCCTAGGCGGCCGGTGGAAGAGCAATCAGCCCCAGCATTTT. Residues: CASTLGGRWKSNQPQHF. Together with reference TRBV19 and TRBJ1-5, the CDR3 gives the full variable domain: DGGITQSPKYLFRKEGQNVTLSCEQNLNHDAMYWYRQDPGQGLRLIYYSQIVNDFQKGDIAEGYSVSREKKESFPLTVTSAQKNPTAFYLCASTLGGRWKSNQPQHFGDGTRLSIL.

V gene TRBV19 combines with J gene TRBJ1-5; D unresolved. Germline values: CDR1 LNHDA, CDR2 SQIVND (reference sequence). This CDR3 is 15 amino acids long. V was pared by 5 bases and J by 0 bases, with 11 bases between. CDR3 coding DNA: TGTGCCAGTAGTCGGACGGGGTATAGCAATCAGCCCCAGCATTTT. Encoded protein: CASSRTGYSNQPQHF.

The V and J genes are TRBV13 and TRBJ2-7; 8 bases match TRBD1. The length of the CDR3 is 16 residues. Germline trimming cut 4 bases from V and 7 bases from J; bases unmatched to any gene: 15. Germline-derived CDR1 and CDR2 are PRHDT and FYEKMQ (reference sequence). CDR3 loop: CASSSTDRVEWWEQYF. In nucleotides, the CDR3 is TGTGCCAGCAGCTCCACGGACAGGGTGGAATGGTGGGAGCAGTACTTC.

The chain uses TRBV4-1 and TRBJ2-3, with TRBD2 as a possible D gene (6 bases). CDR1 is MGHRA, CDR2 YSYEKL, per germline. Trimming took off 2 bases at V and 4 bases at J, with 13 bases between the two ends. This CDR3 comprises 15 residues. The CDR3, as DNA: TGCGCCAGCAGCCAAAAGGGCGGGGCGGCAGATACGCAGTATTTT. Translation gives CASSQKGGAADTQYF.

V gene TRBV5-4 combines with J gene TRBJ1-1; possible D gene TRBD1, 6 bases. CDR1 SGHNT and CDR2 YYREEE come from the germline V gene (reference sequence). The length of the CDR3 is 14 residues. V was cut by 2 bases and J by 8 bases, with 16 bases left in between. The CDR3 sequence is CASSLQGGIPEAFF. CDR3 bases: TGTGCCAGCAGCTTACAGGGAGGTATCCCCGAAGCTTTCTTT.

V is TRBV4-1 and J is TRBJ1-2; a possible D gene is TRBD1 (5 bases). The CDR3 contains 16 residues. Germline loops: CDR1 MGHRA, CDR2 YSYEKL. V lost 3 bases, J lost 3 bases, and 17 bases lay in between. CDR3 nucleotide sequence: TGCGCCAGCAGCCAGCCGGATGGGGCCCGATACTATGGCTACACCTTC. It encodes CASSQPDGARYYGYTF.

The chain joins TRBV5-1 to TRBJ2-3, with 13 bases matching TRBD2. The CDR3 sequence is 17 residues long. CDR1 SGHRS and CDR2 YFSETQ come from the germline V gene. V gave up 4 bases and J gave up 2 bases; unmatched junction bases: 7. CDR3 sequence: CASSGQLAGGPTDTQYF. In DNA form, the CDR3 reads TGCGCCAGCAGCGGACAACTAGCGGGGGGGCCCACAGATACGCAGTATTTT.

V is TRBV21-1 and J is TRBJ2-5; the table gives TRBD2 as D, unverified against the DNA. TRBV21-1 is assigned pseudogene status. The CDR3 has 13 residues. CDR3 residues: CASRLSDQETQYF. CDR3 DNA sequence: TGTGCCAGCAGACTAAGTGACCAAGAGACCCAGTACTTC.

Turning to this clone: Within the sample, other DNA sequences also encode this same CDR3. The gene calls are TRBV27 and TRBJ2-2, with D uncertain. V lost 6 bases to trimming and J lost 8 bases, with 10 bases between them. This CDR3 has 12 residues. Germline CDR1 and CDR2: MNHEY and SMNVEV (reference sequence). CDR3 region: CASSLYGGELFF. As DNA, the CDR3 is TGTGCCAGCAGCCTTTACGGGGGGGAGCTGTTTTTT.

About this clone: At the DNA level, this CDR3 is encoded by other sequences in the same sample as well. The rearrangement uses TRBV7-9 and TRBJ1-6, with a possible D match to TRBD1 (5 bases). CDR1 is SEHNR, CDR2 FQNEAQ, per germline (reference sequence). This CDR3 contains 14 residues. The V and J ends lost 3 bases and 8 bases respectively, with 11 bases between them. The CDR3 here is CASSLGQGDSPLHF. In DNA form, the CDR3 reads TGTGCCAGCAGCTTGGGGCAGGGAGATTCACCCCTCCACTTT. Together with reference TRBV7-9 and TRBJ1-6, the CDR3 gives the full variable domain: DTGVSQNPRHKITKRGQNVTFRCDPISEHNRLYWYRQTLGQGPEFLTYFQNEAQLEKSRLLSDRFSAERPKGSFSTLEIQRTEQGDSAMYLCASSLGQGDSPLHFGNGTRLTVT.

The rearrangement joins TRBV14 to TRBJ2-2, with TRBD1 matching 8 bases. Germline assignment: CDR1 SGHDN and CDR2 FVKESK. This CDR3 contains 16 residues. Trimming cost V 2 bases and J 1 base; bases outside gene matches: 3. The CDR3 here is CASSQLQGVNTGELFF. CDR3 DNA: TGTGCCAGCAGCCAACTACAGGGGGTGAACACCGGGGAGCTGTTTTTT.

As for this clone: The junction departs from germline at one end; a sequencing error may be responsible. Other DNA sequences in this sample translate to the same CDR3. This chain joins TRBV7-7 and TRBJ2-1; 8 bases are a match to TRBD1. The V gene's germline CDR1 is SSHAT and CDR2 FNYEAQ (reference sequence). The CDR3 runs 16 residues. The CDR3: CASSLDGTGSYNEQFF. The CDR3, as DNA: TGTGCTAGCAGCTTAGATGGGACAGGATCCTACAATGAGCAGTTCTTC.

In the case of this clone: This may be a read error: a much more frequent sequence differs by one nucleotide. This sample includes further DNA sequences coding for the same CDR3. The chain is built from TRBV5-6 and TRBJ1-1; D unresolved. V was trimmed by 0 bases and J by 3 bases, leaving 3 bases between them. The CDR3 runs 12 residues. Looked up from germline, CDR1 is SGHDT and CDR2 is YYEEEE. The CDR3 DNA reads as TGTGCCAGCAGCTTGGGCGACACTGAAGCTTTCTTT. Its translation is CASSLGDTEAFF.

The rearrangement links TRBV15 to TRBJ1-1; D is undetermined. Germline assignment: CDR1 LNHNV and CDR2 YYDKDF (reference sequence). Trimming took off 7 bases at V and 5 bases at J, with 11 bases between the two ends. The CDR3 sequence is 12 residues long. The CDR3 loop reads CATTAGDTEAFF. The DNA of the CDR3 is TGTGCCACCACTGCCGGGGATACTGAAGCTTTCTTT.

This rearrangement joins TRBV5-4 to TRBJ2-1; 7 nucleotides match TRBD2. From germline, CDR1 is SGHNT and CDR2 YYREEE (reference sequence). Unmatched junction bases numbered 11, after V lost 3 bases and J lost 2 bases. CDR3 length: 17 residues. CDR3 loop: CASSCPVVLATYNEQFF. The CDR3 nucleotides are TGTGCCAGCAGCTGTCCCGTAGTACTAGCGACCTACAATGAGCAGTTCTTC.

The gene calls are TRBV4-3 and TRBJ2-7; tentatively, D is TRBD2 (5 bases). Looked up from germline, CDR1 is LGHNA and CDR2 is YSLEER. V lost 0 bases to trimming and J lost 7 bases, with 16 bases between them. There are 15 residues in the CDR3. The chain's CDR3 is CASSQEHRLEGEQYF. The CDR3 DNA is TGCGCCAGCAGCCAAGAACACCGCCTAGAGGGTGAGCAGTACTTC.

The V gene is TRBV5-8, the J gene TRBJ1-5, with TRBD1 matching over 8 bases. The germline V gene has CDR1 SGHTS and CDR2 YDEGEE. The CDR3 length is 15 residues. With 2 bases clipped from V and 5 bases from J, the junction kept 6 bases outside the gene matches. CDR3 DNA: TGTGCCAGCAGCTTCGATATGACAGGGGATCAGCCCCAGCATTTT. It specifies CASSFDMTGDQPQHF.

The chain has TRBV4-1 and TRBJ2-1; 10 positions match TRBD2. The germline V gene has CDR1 MGHRA and CDR2 YSYEKL. With V trimmed by 0 bases and J by 4 bases, 9 bases remained unmatched. The CDR3 covers 18 residues. CDR3 amino acids: CASSQDGAAGGVYNEQFF. The CDR3 DNA reads as TGCGCCAGCAGCCAAGACGGAGCAGCGGGGGGGGTTTACAATGAGCAGTTCTTC.

J is TRBJ2-5 and V is TRBV27; the D gene could be TRBD1 or TRBD2 (6 bases each). The CDR3 is 14 residues long. Between the trimmed V and J ends, which lost 3 bases and 4 bases, there was a span of 12 bases. The germline V gene encodes CDR1 MNHEY and CDR2 SMNVEV (reference sequence). Written as DNA, the CDR3 is TGTGCCAGCAGTTTGGGAAGGGGGGCAGAGACCCAGTACTTC. Residues: CASSLGRGAETQYF.

CDR3 loop: CASSPVATSGRIYEQYF. The CDR3 coding sequence is TGTGCCAGCAGCCCAGTAGCCACTAGCGGGCGTATCTACGAGCAGTACTTC. The chain employs TRBV9 and TRBJ2-7, with TRBD2 identical over 9 bases. The CDR3 consists of 17 residues. CDR1 SGDLS and CDR2 YYNGEE come from the germline V gene. V shed 4 bases, J shed 3 bases, and the junction held 14 bases outside the gene matches.

The chain is built from TRBV7-9 and TRBJ2-7; 7 bases match TRBD1. In germline, CDR1 is SEHNR, CDR2 FQNEAQ (reference sequence). CDR3 size: 19 residues. J lost 3 bases, V lost 4 bases, and 21 bases had no gene match. The CDR3 region has the DNA TGTGCCAGCAGCTCCCCTAGGGCATCCCGGGACAGAGTATACTACGAGCAGTACTTC. As protein: CASSSPRASRDRVYYEQYF.

The chain employs TRBV6-6 and TRBJ2-7; D is unresolved. The CDR3 has 15 amino acids. Germline V gene lookup returns CDR1 MNHNY and CDR2 SVGAGI (reference sequence). Trimming took off 5 bases at V and 2 bases at J, with 16 bases between the two ends. CDR3 nucleotides: TGTGCCAGCAGTCCCCTGTCGGGTACTACCTACGAGCAGTACTTC. It specifies CASSPLSGTTYEQYF.

The chain employs TRBV6-6 and TRBJ1-3; D might be TRBD1 (5 bases). The CDR3 has 14 residues. Germline V CDR1 and CDR2: MNHNY, SVGAGI (reference sequence). The V and J ends lost 3 bases and 4 bases respectively, with 10 bases between them. The CDR3: CASSYLAGGNTIYF. The CDR3 nucleotides read TGTGCCAGCAGTTATTTGGCAGGGGGAAACACCATATATTTT.

The rearrangement links TRBV28 to TRBJ1-4, with a weak D call TRBD1 (6 bases). V lost 2 bases to trimming and J lost 7 bases, with 8 bases between them. The germline V gene has CDR1 MDHEN and CDR2 SYDVKM. This CDR3 spans 13 amino acids. CDR3 nucleotides: TGTGCCAGCAGTTTAGAGGGGGGTGAAAAACTGTTTTTT. Protein sequence: CASSLEGGEKLFF.